The clone carrying this T cell receptor (beta chain) was seen ten or more times. Its antigen is undetermined. V was pared by 2 bases and J by 6 bases, with 13 bases between. Germline-derived CDR1 and CDR2 are MNHEY and SVGEGT. This CDR3 is built from 14 residues. The investigators amplified TCR beta CDR3 regions from RNA transcripts. The study used the HTBI primer set for a first-round RT-PCR of the TCR CDR3. TCRdb reprocessed the multiplex PCR reads with MiXCR, giving one entry per CDR3 protein. The top ten hold over 6% of the sample, which has nearly 600,000 distinct CDR3 sequences, 12% to 15% seen once. This sample holds PBMCs from about 10 ml fresh peripheral blood. These data are taken from a study of T cells in Graves' hyperthyroidism and ophthalmopathy. Study in general: Pretreatment peripheral blood was obtained at initial diagnosis. Study findings and constraints: Ophthalmopathy, which appeared later, was predicted by the model a median 6.5 months before onset. Blood also carried most thyroid clonotypes expanded above 0.001.

This clonotype was sampled from a young woman with Graves' ophthalmopathy. The sequencing sample was made of blood. The V call is TRBV6-2 or TRBV6-3, the J call TRBJ1-1, with D hard to call. CDR3 nucleotide sequence: TGTGCCAGCAGTTACCGAGAGATGTTGGCTGAAGCTTTCTTT. The encoded protein is CASSYREMLAEAFF.